The sequence of this T cell receptor beta chain was determined in a study of tumor and adjacent non-tumor tissue in lung cancer. For the study at large: On average, productive TCRbeta reads reached about 4 million per sample.

RNA was extracted from bulk tissue without any cell sorting. Between August and November 2014, newly diagnosed, chemotherapy-naive lung cancer patients underwent thoracic surgery in China. The library came from three nested PCR rounds adapted from ARM-PCR protocols. TCRdb passed the multiplex PCR reads through MiXCR, listing each CDR3 protein once. The repertoire includes about 80,000 distinct CDR3 sequences, roughly 80% of them detected once, and about an eighth sits in the top ten. This CDR3 region has 15 residues. CDR1 DFQATT and CDR2 SNEGSKA come from the germline V gene (reference sequence). To note about this clonotype: One end of the junction is discordant with germline, which a read error may explain.

This TCR derives from a woman between 45 and 65 years old with non-small cell lung cancer. The chain links TRBV20-1 to TRBJ2-1; TRBD2 is a possible D gene (5 bases). The material sequenced was lung tumor tissue. The CDR3 DNA follows: TGCAGTGCTTGTTTCCTAGCCGCCTCCTACAATGAGCAGCTCTTC. Its protein is CSACFLAASYNEQLF.